The clone carrying this TCR beta chain was picked up a small number of times. Expressed TCRB transcripts got sequenced, as all isolated RNA was reverse transcribed. The method was immunoSEQ multiplex PCR; TCRdb's version includes in-frame clones alone and lacks a portion of them. The top ten clones hold roughly 0.036% of a sample with about 410,000 clones, around 14% of them seen once. Germline V lookup: CDR1 LNHNV, CDR2 YYDKDF (reference sequence). This CDR3 contains 18 residues. Deletions cut 5 bases from V and 5 bases from J, with 24 bases between. The sample comes from a study of beta chain features in type 1 diabetes.

The V and J genes are TRBV15 and TRBJ2-2; D is perhaps TRBD1 (6 bases). The sequenced sample was naive CD4+ T cells from blood. The TCR was taken from a man aged 25-40 years in good health. The CDR3 loop is CATSGAEKGHWGTGELFF. CDR3 sequence (DNA): TGTGCCACCAGCGGGGCAGAGAAGGGACATTGGGGGACCGGGGAGCTGTTTTTT.